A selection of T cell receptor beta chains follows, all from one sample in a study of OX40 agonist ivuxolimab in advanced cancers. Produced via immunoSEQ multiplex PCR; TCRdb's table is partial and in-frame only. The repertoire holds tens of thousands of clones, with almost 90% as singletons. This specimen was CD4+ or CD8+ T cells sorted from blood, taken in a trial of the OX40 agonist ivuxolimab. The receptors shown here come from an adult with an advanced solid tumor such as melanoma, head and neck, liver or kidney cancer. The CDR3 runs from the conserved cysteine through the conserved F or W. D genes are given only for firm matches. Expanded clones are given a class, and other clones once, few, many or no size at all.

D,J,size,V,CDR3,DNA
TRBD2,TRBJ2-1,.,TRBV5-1,CASSLLLAGVGNEQFF,TGCGCCAGCAGCTTGCTCCTAGCGGGAGTAGGGAATGAGCAGTTCTTC
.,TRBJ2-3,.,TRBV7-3,CASSFAVTDTQYF,TGTGCCAGCAGCTTTGCTGTCACAGATACGCAGTATTTT
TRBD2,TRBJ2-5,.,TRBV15,CATSRDRPGRVSKETQYF,TGTGCCACCAGCAGAGATCGTCCGGGGAGGGTTTCGAAAGAGACCCAGTACTTC
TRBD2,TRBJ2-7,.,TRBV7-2,CASSLVGTSVDEQYF,TGTGCCAGCAGCTTAGTTGGGACTAGCGTCGACGAGCAGTACTTC
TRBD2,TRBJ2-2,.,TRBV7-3,CASTLQAGGNTGELFF,TGTGCCAGCACCCTTCAGGCGGGAGGTAACACCGGGGAGCTGTTTTTT
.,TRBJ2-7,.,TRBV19,CASSTRDSAYEQYF,TGTGCCAGTAGTACCCGGGACTCAGCCTACGAGCAGTACTTC
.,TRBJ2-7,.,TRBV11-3,CASSLGADRIYEQYF,TGTGCCAGCAGCTTAGGCGCGGATAGAATCTACGAGCAGTACTTC
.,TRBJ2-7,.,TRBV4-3,CASSQVATRGFYEQYF,TGCGCCAGCAGCCAAGTTGCGACTAGAGGGTTCTACGAGCAGTACTTC
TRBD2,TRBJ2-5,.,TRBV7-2,CASSLEIAAGGETQYF,TGTGCCAGCAGCTTAGAAATAGCAGCGGGAGGAGAGACCCAGTACTTC
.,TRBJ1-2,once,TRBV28,CASSFRLYGYTF,TGTGCCAGCAGTTTCAGGCTCTATGGCTACACCTTC
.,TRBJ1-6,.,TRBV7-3,CASSSGTENSPLHF,TGTGCCAGCAGTTCCGGGACCGAGAATTCACCCCTCCACTTT
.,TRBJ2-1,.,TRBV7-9,CASSSDAQINEQFF,TGTGCCAGCAGCTCGGACGCGCAAATCAATGAGCAGTTCTTC
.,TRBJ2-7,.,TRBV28,CASSGSGGDSGSPYEQYF,TGTGCCAGCAGTGGATCAGGGGGCGACAGCGGGAGTCCCTACGAGCAGTACTTC
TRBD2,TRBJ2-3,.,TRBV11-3,CASSFSSGGSTDTQYF,TGTGCCAGCAGCTTTTCTAGCGGGGGTAGCACAGATACGCAGTATTTT
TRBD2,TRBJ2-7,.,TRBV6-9,CASPWGLAGSISSYEQYF,TGTGCCAGCCCCTGGGGACTAGCGGGCTCGATAAGCTCCTACGAGCAGTACTTC
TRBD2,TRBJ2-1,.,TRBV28,CASSKTLAGGNEQFF,TGTGCCAGCAGTAAGACACTAGCGGGAGGGAATGAGCAGTTCTTC